This paragraph covers one T cell receptor beta chain sequence. This clone occurred once. Its antigen has not been determined. Per-base qualities were not stored, and no clone one base away is much larger. From the cysteine up to the phenylalanine, the CDR3 has a length of 14 residues. The retained sequence is limited to the CDR3, 42 bases, with the frame set at the first base. The germline V gene gives CDR1 as KGHSH and CDR2 as LQKENI. The V end loses 5 bases and the J end loses 1 base, and a stretch of 11 bases separates them. The cohort was made up of about 670 healthy bone marrow donors. Cohort members were all nominally healthy when sampled, although unrecorded immune exposures were likely present. The donor was CMV seropositive and was included in the group of some 290 seropositive cohort members. A peripheral blood sample was provided by each donor, and peripheral blood mononuclear cells were used for TCR beta sequencing. The Qiagen DNeasy Blood Extraction Kit was used to extract genomic DNA from the blood cell samples.

This sample is drawn from a study of cytomegalovirus exposure and HLA in healthy donors (dated by TCRdb to 2015 to 2018). Regarding the study in general: An earlier analysis of some 550 of the donors reported roughly 300 Gb of sequence data and 117 million unique TCR beta sequences from 150 million to 200 million T cells. An early release covering roughly 580 HLA-typed donors comprised around 300 gigabases of sequencing data and around 85 million unique TCR sequences. Of the roughly 430 genotyped donors, around 81% fell in the genetic ancestry cluster associated with self-reported Caucasian donors. The study was designed to test whether signatures of past pathogen exposure could be identified by cataloging public T cell receptors. The study used immunosequencing to profile the T cell repertoires of 666 subjects and linked those repertoires to cytomegalovirus serostatus. A separate validation cohort of 100 to 150 different subjects was used in addition to the roughly 700-subject first cohort. To predict cytomegalovirus infection status, the study brought together high-throughput TCR immunosequencing, statistical association of individual TCRs with disease status, and machine learning. A later analysis re-examined previously published TCR beta repertoires from more than 650 donors and added high-resolution HLA genotyping to investigate patterns of TCR occurrence. The later analysis used no new phenotypic data to find candidate immune exposures, relying instead on TCR beta sequences and their occurrence across donors. An earlier analysis of roughly 580 of the donors used high-throughput TCR beta sequencing to judge whether each TCR beta V gene segment behaved as functional or pseudogenic. Donor age, sex, ethnicity and CMV serostatus were collected together with the repertoire data. Genome-wide SNP genotypes for about 55% of the 666 donors were used in a later genetic analysis, which treated that subset as a discovery cohort. Every discovery cohort repertoire had been produced on one sequencing platform. HLA typing covered class I and class II loci at four-digit resolution. The number of typed donors differed by locus: 629-630 for A, B, C, DRB1 and DQB1; some 500 for DQA1; approximately 610 for DPA1; and about 450 for DPB1. A handful of DR-DQ haplotypes were handled as single units for association and clustering because linkage in the cohort was strong. Among 398 genotyped donors of the cohort, an average of around 250,000 unique TCR beta nucleotide sequences was sequenced per donor, of which about 18% were non-productive.

Overall study results and their limits: A further reported finding was that TCR beta sequences accurately predicted the HLA-A and HLA-B alleles for most subjects in the first cohort. According to the authors, the approach could potentially be generalized to other disease states and immunological phenotypes. Because the 87-base-pair reads could not distinguish some IMGT-functional V segments, including TRBV6-2 and TRBV6-3, those segments were excluded. In a later analysis, some 17,000 TCR beta sequences were associated with specific HLA alleles at a false discovery rate of 0.05. The classifier was reported to diagnose cytomegalovirus status with high specificity and sensitivity in both the original cohort and the validation cohort. Most CMV-associated TCR beta chains appeared to be HLA-restricted in a later analysis, and the HLA associations seemed to be driven largely by CMV exposure. Because HLA typing was unavailable for some donors at each locus, only the typed subset was used in association tests. In an earlier analysis of several hundred of the donors, most TCR beta V segments were observed in productive rearrangements about 87% or about 30% of the time, broadly matching IMGT annotations. V-gene and J-gene trimming of TCR beta chains was associated with a missense DCLRE1C variant in a later genetic analysis, and the association was replicated in an independent cohort. Most TCR sequences were seen in very few donors, while some public TCRs were found in many individuals. A group of highly shared sequence variants was considered likely to be a technical artifact of the sequencing pipeline. The study listed approximately 150 TCR beta chains as associated with cytomegalovirus. The cohort was sequenced for TCR beta chains only, and without alpha or paired-chain data the features that could be detected were limited. According to a later analysis, TCR association rates differed among HLA loci, with DRB1 alleles showing the most associated TCRs and HLA-C alleles showing the fewest. Because counts were too low, around 17 rarely observed V segments, including chromosome 9 orphons, were left out of the earlier analysis of over 550 of the donors. In a later analysis, HLA-associated TCR beta chains were found to be more clonally expanded and to have lower generation probabilities than equally common non-associated chains. According to a later analysis, parvovirus B19, influenza, CMV and Epstein-Barr virus appeared linked to several top co-occurrence clusters. Sequencing depth was assumed to be roughly uniform across donors in the presence/absence analyses, though that assumption may not hold. When HLA alleles, especially DR and DQ, strongly co-occurred, TCR associations were difficult to assign to individual alleles. Compared with the 666-donor mean, donors in an Asian-associated ancestry cluster had fewer N-insertions in productive TCRs, according to a later genetic analysis. Correlated functional status among segregating V segments might be attributable to linkage disequilibrium, but an unknown experimental factor could not be ruled out. A few of the identified cytomegalovirus-associated TCR beta chains were confirmed in vitro to be specific for cytomegalovirus antigens. The only immune exposure information available for the cohort was CMV serostatus.

The receptor library was made with the immunoSEQ multiplex PCR assay. A mixture of 60 forward primers for TCR Vbeta segments and 13 reverse primers for TCR Jbeta segments was used in the multiplex PCR. The CDR3 region of rearranged TCR beta genes was amplified from genomic DNA by a multiplex PCR assay. The Illumina HiSeq System was used to sequence the amplified TCR beta libraries as 87-base-pair reads. The published analysis was carried out like this. A later analysis counted 65 million to 90 million unique TCR beta chains across the 666 repertoires, and 9 million to 14 million of these chains were shared by at least two donors. Raw reads were error-corrected and collapsed into unique sequences with a nearest-neighbor algorithm that merged closely related sequences to remove PCR and sequencing errors. V, D and J gene segments were assigned by aligning CDR3 sequences to IMGT reference sequences. Each retained sequence needed at least a six-nucleotide match to both a V gene segment and a J gene segment. Rearrangements were called productive when the CDR3 lacked stop codons and stayed in frame with V and J; all others were non-productive. CDR3 was defined according to IMGT convention as the region running from the second conserved V-encoded cysteine to the conserved J-encoded phenylalanine. The earlier analysis of about 640 of the donors excluded any sequence lacking an unambiguous match to a single V gene segment. An earlier analysis of some 500 of the donors classified V segments as functional when productive rearrangements were above 56.7% and as segregating when the standard deviation between donors was above 5%. To diagnose cytomegalovirus status from the catalog of TCR beta chain sequences, a statistical classification framework was built. V and J gene assignment, in a later analysis, came from comparing TCR nucleotide sequences with IMGT/GENE-DB human TR gene sequences. In a later analysis, CDR3 sequences and most-parsimonious VDJ recombination scenarios were assigned using the TCRdist pipeline. In a later analysis, every TCR beta chain was defined by the combination of its CDR3 amino acid sequence and its V-gene family, and reads without a unique V-gene family were dropped. To address suspected cross-contamination and a sequencing artifact, a later analysis removed a few hundred highly shared, low-generation-probability nucleotide sequences. In a later analysis, a clonal expansion index for each public chain was calculated from normalized within-repertoire ranks of inferred template counts. A later analysis computed generation probabilities with a VDJ recombination model fitted to out-of-frame rearrangements, and checked the results against IGoR. Hypergeometric tests were used in a later analysis to score TCR-TCR, TCR-HLA and TCR-CMV co-occurrence, with a repertoire-size bias correction applied to the TCR pairs. In a later analysis, false discovery rates were estimated by permuting HLA or CMV assignments 20 times. A later analysis grouped co-occurring TCRs with DBSCAN, adding TCRdist sequence similarity when clustering within HLA-allele-positive subsets. Repertoires with fewer than 30,000 or more than 120,000 public chains, plus five repertoires with anomalous nucleotide sharing, were excluded from co-occurrence clustering. TCRdb's version of the immuneACCESS table is confined to in-frame rearrangements and falls short of the full clone set. An unresolved V gene accounts for under half of the shortfall where checked; the remainder is of unknown origin. V, J and clone size are taken as reported in that table, and D and trimming were inferred from the DNA itself. The table for this sample lists about 240,000 clones; about 80% of them were counted only once. Together, the top ten hold around 5.7% of the sample.

The clonotype comes from a middle-aged woman in good health and CMV-seropositive. Sequenced: PBMCs. The rearranged segments are TRBV18 and TRBJ1-1; the D segment could be TRBD1, given 6 matching bases. The DNA sequence reads TGTGCCAGCTCAGCTACAGGGAAGAACACTGAAGCTTTCTTT. This is translated as CASSATGKNTEAFF.